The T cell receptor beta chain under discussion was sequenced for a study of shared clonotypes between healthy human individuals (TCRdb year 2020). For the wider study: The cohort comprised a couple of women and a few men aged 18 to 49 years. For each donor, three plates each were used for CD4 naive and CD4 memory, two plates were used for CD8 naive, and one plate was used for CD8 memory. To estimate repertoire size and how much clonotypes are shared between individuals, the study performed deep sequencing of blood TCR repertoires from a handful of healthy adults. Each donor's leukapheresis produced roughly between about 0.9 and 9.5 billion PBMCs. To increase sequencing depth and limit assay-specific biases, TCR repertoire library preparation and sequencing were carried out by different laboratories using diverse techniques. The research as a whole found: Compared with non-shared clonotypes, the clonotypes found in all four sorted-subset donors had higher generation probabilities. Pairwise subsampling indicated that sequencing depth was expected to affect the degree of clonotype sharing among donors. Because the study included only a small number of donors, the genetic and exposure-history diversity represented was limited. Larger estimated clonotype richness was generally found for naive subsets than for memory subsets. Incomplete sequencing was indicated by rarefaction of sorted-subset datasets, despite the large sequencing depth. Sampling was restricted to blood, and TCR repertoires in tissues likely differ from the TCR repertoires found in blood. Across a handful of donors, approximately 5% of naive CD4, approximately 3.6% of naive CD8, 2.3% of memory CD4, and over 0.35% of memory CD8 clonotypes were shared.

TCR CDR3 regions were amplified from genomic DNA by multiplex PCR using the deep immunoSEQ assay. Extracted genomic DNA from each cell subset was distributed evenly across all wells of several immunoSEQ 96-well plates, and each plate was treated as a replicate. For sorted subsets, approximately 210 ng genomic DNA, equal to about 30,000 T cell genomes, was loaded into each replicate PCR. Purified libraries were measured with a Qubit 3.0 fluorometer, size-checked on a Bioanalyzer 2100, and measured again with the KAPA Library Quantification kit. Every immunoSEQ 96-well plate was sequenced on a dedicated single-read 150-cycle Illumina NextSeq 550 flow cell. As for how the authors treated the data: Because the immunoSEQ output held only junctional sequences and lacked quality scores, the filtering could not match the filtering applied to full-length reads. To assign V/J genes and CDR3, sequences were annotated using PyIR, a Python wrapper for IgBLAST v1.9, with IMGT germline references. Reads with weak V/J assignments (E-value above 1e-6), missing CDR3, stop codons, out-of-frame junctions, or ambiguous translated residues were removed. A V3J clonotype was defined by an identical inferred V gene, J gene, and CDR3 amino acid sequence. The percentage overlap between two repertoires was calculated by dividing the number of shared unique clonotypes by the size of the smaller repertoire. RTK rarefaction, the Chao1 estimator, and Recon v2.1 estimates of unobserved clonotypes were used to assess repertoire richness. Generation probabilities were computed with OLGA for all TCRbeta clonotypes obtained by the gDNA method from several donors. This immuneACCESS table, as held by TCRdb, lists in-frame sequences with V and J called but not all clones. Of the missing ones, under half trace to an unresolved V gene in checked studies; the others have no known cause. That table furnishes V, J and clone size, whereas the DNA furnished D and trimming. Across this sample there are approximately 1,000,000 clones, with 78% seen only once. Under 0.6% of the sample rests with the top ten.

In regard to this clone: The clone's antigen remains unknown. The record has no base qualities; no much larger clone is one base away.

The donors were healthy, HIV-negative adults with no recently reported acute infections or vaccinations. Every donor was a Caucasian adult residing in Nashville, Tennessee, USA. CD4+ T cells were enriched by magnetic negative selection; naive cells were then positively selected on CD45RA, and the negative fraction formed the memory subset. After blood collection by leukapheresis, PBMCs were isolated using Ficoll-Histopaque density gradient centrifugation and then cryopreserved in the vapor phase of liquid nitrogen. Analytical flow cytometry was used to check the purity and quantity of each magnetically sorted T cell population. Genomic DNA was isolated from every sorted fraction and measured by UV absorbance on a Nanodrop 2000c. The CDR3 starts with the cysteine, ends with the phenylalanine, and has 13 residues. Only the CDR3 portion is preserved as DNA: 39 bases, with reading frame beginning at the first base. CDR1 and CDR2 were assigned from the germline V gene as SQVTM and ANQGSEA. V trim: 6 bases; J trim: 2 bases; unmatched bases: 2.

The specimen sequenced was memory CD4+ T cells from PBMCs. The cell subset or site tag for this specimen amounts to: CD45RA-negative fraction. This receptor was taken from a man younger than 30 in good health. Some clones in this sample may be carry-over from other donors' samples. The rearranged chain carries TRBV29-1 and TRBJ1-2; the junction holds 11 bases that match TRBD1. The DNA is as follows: TGCAGCGTGGGGACAGGGGGGAACTATGGCTACACCTTC. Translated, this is CSVGTGGNYGYTF. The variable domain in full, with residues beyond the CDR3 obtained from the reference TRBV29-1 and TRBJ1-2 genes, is SAVISQKPSRDICQRGTSLTIQCQVDSQVTMMFWYRQQPGQSLTLIATANQGSEATYESGFVIDKFPISRPNLTFSTLTVSNMSPEDSSIYLCSVGTGGNYGYTFGSGTRLTVV.